The 27 T cell receptor beta chains reported below all come from one sample, sequenced in a study of blood T cell repertoires in COVID-19. Sequencing was performed with immunoSEQ multiplex PCR; in TCRdb, only in-frame clones are kept and a portion is missing. This table has some 120,000 clones, approximately 90% appearing once. The sample comprised peripheral blood. Receptors originate from a human donor with active COVID-19. The donor label of this sample is uncertain.

V usage is TRBV5-1 and J usage is TRBJ2-1; 7 nucleotides match TRBD2. Germline assignment: CDR1 SGHRS and CDR2 YFSETQ. The CDR3 loop spans 17 amino acids. The V gene end was trimmed by 2 bases and the J gene end by 0 bases; junction bases not matched to a gene: 8. In nucleotides, the CDR3 is TGCGCCAGCAGCTTTGGGAGCGGGGCCCGCTCCTACAATGAGCAGTTCTTC. It encodes CASSFGSGARSYNEQFF.

The gene calls are TRBV29-1 and TRBJ1-1; the match to TRBD1 covers 8 bases. J gave up 11 bases and V 2 bases, and 7 bases lay outside the gene matches. The CDR3 extends over 12 amino acids. Per the germline V gene, CDR1 is SQVTM and CDR2 is ANQGSEA. The CDR3 DNA reads as TGCAGCGTTGAAAGGACAGGGATTGGCGCTTTCTTT. Its protein product is CSVERTGIGAFF.

The V gene is TRBV5-1, the J gene TRBJ1-5; no definite D call. V was shortened by 0 bases and J by 7 bases, with 8 bases between the two germline ends. This CDR3 comprises 13 residues. CDR1 is SGHRS, CDR2 YFSETQ, per germline. CDR3 sequence: CASSLGEGQPQHF. The CDR3 DNA follows: TGCGCCAGCAGCTTGGGAGAGGGCCAGCCCCAGCATTTT. Full variable domain (outside the CDR3, taken from reference TRBV5-1 and TRBJ1-5): KAGVTQTPRYLIKTRGQQVTLSCSPISGHRSVSWYQQTPGQGLQFLFEYFSETQRNKGNFPGRFSGRQFSNSRSEMNVSTLELGDSALYLCASSLGEGQPQHFGDGTRLSIL.

This clone was detected once. The chain carries TRBV6-2 or TRBV6-3 and TRBJ2-5; D might be TRBD1 (6 bases). The CDR3 is made up of 15 amino acids. Germline CDR1 is MNHEY and CDR2 is SVGEGT. With 4 bases removed from V and 4 bases from J, the gap between germline ends came to 16 bases. CDR3: CASSSYRVVGETQYF. DNA of the CDR3: TGTGCCAGCAGTTCGTACAGGGTAGTAGGAGAGACCCAGTACTTC.

The chain recombines TRBV5-8 with TRBJ1-5; 9 bases map to TRBD1. The CDR3 has 14 residues. Germline V CDR1 and CDR2: SGHTS, YDEGEE. Trimming removed 0 bases from V and 7 bases from J; junction bases left unmatched: 2. In DNA, the CDR3 is TGTGCCAGCAGCTTGGTGACAGGGGGACAGCCCCAGCATTTT. Translating it yields CASSLVTGGQPQHF.

The chain has TRBV7-2 and TRBJ2-5; possible D gene TRBD2, 5 bases. The CDR3 length is 15 residues. The V end was cut by 4 bases, the J end by 5 bases, with 17 bases between. Germline loops: CDR1 SGHTA, CDR2 FQGNSA. The CDR3 reads CASSSRTIGVETQYF. CDR3 DNA sequence: TGTGCCAGCAGCTCCCGAACAATCGGGGTGGAGACCCAGTACTTC.

J is TRBJ2-7 and V is TRBV6-6, with TRBD1 identical over 10 bases. This CDR3 is built from 15 residues. Germline trimming cut 4 bases from V and 5 bases from J; bases unmatched to any gene: 8. The germline gives CDR1 MNHNY, CDR2 SVGAGI (reference sequence). CDR3 nucleotide sequence: TGTGCCAGCAGTTCTCGGACAGGGGGGAGGCACGAGCAGTACTTC. This translates into CASSSRTGGRHEQYF.

This clone was counted once. The chain couples TRBV19 to TRBJ1-4; D gene uncertain. From germline, CDR1 is LNHDA and CDR2 SQIVND (reference sequence). Trimming cost V 8 bases and J 0 bases, with 16 bases left between them. The CDR3 sequence is 16 residues long. DNA for the CDR3: TGTGCCAGTGGCGGAGGCCCTCTCGCAACTAATGAAAAACTGTTTTTT. Its translation is CASGGGPLATNEKLFF.

The genes are TRBV20-1 and TRBJ1-3, with no clear D. CDR1 and CDR2 from the germline V gene are DFQATT and SNEGSKA (reference sequence). V lost 3 bases, J lost 6 bases, and 12 bases lay in between. The CDR3 loop spans 13 amino acids. The CDR3 reads CSASAMTPNTIYF. CDR3 DNA: TGCAGTGCTAGTGCAATGACTCCAAACACCATATATTTT.

J is TRBJ2-5 and V is TRBV5-6; 8 nucleotides line up with TRBD1. V trimming: 4 bases; J trimming: 4 bases; junction bases outside the gene matches: 9. CDR1 is SGHDT and CDR2 is YYEEEE in the germline V gene. This CDR3 is built from 15 residues. The CDR3 loop is CASSIGQGWGETQYF. In DNA form, the CDR3 reads TGTGCCAGCAGCATAGGACAGGGCTGGGGAGAGACCCAGTACTTC.

The V gene is TRBV23-1, the J gene TRBJ2-7; 7 bases line up with TRBD2. TRBV23-1 is labeled an ORF, and its function is uncertain. This CDR3 is 16 amino acids long. Unmatched junction bases numbered 17, after V lost 10 bases and J lost 2 bases. Here the CDR3 DNA reads TGCGCCACGGGAGGAGTCGGCCCCTTGGTAACCTACGAGCAGTACTTC. Its translation: CATGGVGPLVTYEQYF.

V and J are TRBV2 and TRBJ2-1; D gene uncertain. There are 14 residues in the CDR3. V shed 8 bases and J shed 3 bases, with 14 bases lying between them. Germline V gives CDR1 SNHLY, CDR2 FYNNEI. Here the CDR3 DNA reads TGTGCCAGCGCCCCATACATCAGCTACAATGAGCAGTTCTTC. Encoded protein: CASAPYISYNEQFF.

The chain combines TRBV7-2 with TRBJ2-5; D is uncertain. With 1 base removed from V and 5 bases from J, the gap between germline ends came to 14 bases. The CDR3 spans 15 residues. Germline CDR1 SGHTA, CDR2 FQGNSA. DNA of the CDR3: TGTGCCAGCAGCTTAGATTCGGGTTCTGGGGAGACCCAGTACTTC. Protein sequence: CASSLDSGSGETQYF.

The V call is TRBV6-1, the J call TRBJ1-2; D may be TRBD1 (5 bases). V shed 3 bases and J shed 4 bases, with 15 bases lying between them. CDR1 and CDR2 (germline): MNHNS, SASEGT. This CDR3 region has 15 residues. The CDR3 bases are TGTGCCAGCAGTGAGGGACTCCCGAAGGTCTATGGCTACACCTTC. Protein product: CASSEGLPKVYGYTF.

The genes are TRBV7-9 and TRBJ2-3; 7 bases align to TRBD1. The length of the CDR3 is 15 residues. The V and J ends lost 5 bases and 2 bases, in that order; junction bases with no gene match: 7. The germline V gene encodes CDR1 SEHNR and CDR2 FQNEAQ (reference sequence). The CDR3 protein is CASSPPGTATDTQYF. The DNA for the CDR3 is TGTGCCAGCAGCCCCCCTGGGACAGCCACAGATACGCAGTATTTT. The variable domain in full, completed from reference TRBV7-9 and TRBJ2-3, reads DTGVSQNPRHKITKRGQNVTFRCDPISEHNRLYWYRQTLGQGPEFLTYFQNEAQLEKSRLLSDRFSAERPKGSFSTLEIQRTEQGDSAMYLCASSPPGTATDTQYFGPGTRLTVL.

The genes are TRBV7-2 and TRBJ1-2; TRBD1 matches at 12 bases. Per germline, CDR1 SGHTA and CDR2 FQGNSA. CDR3 length: 16 residues. J was trimmed by 7 bases and V by 5 bases; bases with no gene match: 11. Here the CDR3 reads CASSQGQGATLAGYTF. The CDR3 DNA is TGTGCCAGCAGCCAGGGACAGGGGGCCACTTTAGCTGGCTACACCTTC.

The CDR3 nucleotides read TGTGCCAGCAGTGACCTTACTAGGGAGGCGTCACCCCTCCACTTT. Translation gives CASSDLTREASPLHF. The chain has TRBV25-1 and TRBJ1-6; D is ambiguous. There are 15 residues in the CDR3. Germline lookup yields CDR1 MGHDK and CDR2 SYGVNS. The V and J ends lost 3 bases and 10 bases respectively, with 16 bases between them.

The chain links TRBV7-2 to TRBJ1-5, with 7 bases identical to TRBD1. This CDR3 comprises 14 residues. Germline trimming cut 3 bases from V and 3 bases from J; bases unmatched to any gene: 2. Germline CDR1 SGHTA, CDR2 FQGNSA. Written as DNA, the CDR3 is TGTGCCAGCAGCTTCGGGACAGCCAATCAGCCCCAGCATTTT. Protein: CASSFGTANQPQHF. The variable domain in full, with the rest retrieved from reference TRBV7-2 and TRBJ1-5, is GAGVSQSPSNKVTEKGKDVELRCDPISGHTALYWYRQSLGQGLEFLIYFQGNSAPDKSGLPSDRFSAERTGGSVSTLTIQRTQQEDSAVYLCASSFGTANQPQHFGDGTRLSIL.

The J gene is TRBJ2-5, the V gene TRBV7-2; D gene unclear. This CDR3 spans 13 amino acids. Germline V gene data show CDR1 as SGHTA and CDR2 as FQGNSA. V lost 4 bases to trimming and J lost 5 bases, with 11 bases between them. CDR3 loop: CASSSSYGETQYF. For the CDR3, the DNA is TGTGCCAGCAGCTCCTCCTACGGGGAGACCCAGTACTTC.

This clone was found once. The gene calls are TRBV4-2 and TRBJ2-1, with D perhaps matching TRBD2 (7 bases). The CDR3 length is 16 residues. Germline CDR1 is LGHNA and CDR2 is YNFKEQ. Trimming shortened V by 0 bases and J by 7 bases, and 16 bases separated the two germline ends. DNA of the CDR3: TGTGCCAGCAGCCAAGATCAAGGGGGGGTCGGTAATGAGCAGTTCTTC. This codes for CASSQDQGGVGNEQFF.

This clone was found once. This chain's CDR3 is CASSFQAGRTGELFF. CDR3 bases: TGCGCCAGCAGCTTCCAAGCAGGGCGGACCGGGGAGCTGTTTTTT. This sequence joins TRBV5-1 and TRBJ2-2, with TRBD1 as a possible D gene (5 bases). V lost 2 bases to trimming and J lost 5 bases, with 13 bases between them. The CDR3 totals 15 residues. Germline loops: CDR1 SGHRS, CDR2 YFSETQ.

The rearrangement links TRBV29-1 to TRBJ1-5; 8 bases align to TRBD1. The CDR3 is 15 amino acids. Germline V CDR1 and CDR2: SQVTM, ANQGSEA. After removal of 3 bases from V and 7 bases from J, the junction contained 11 bases not matched to a gene. The CDR3 loop reads CSVETTGGTGQPQHF. As DNA, the CDR3 is TGCAGCGTTGAGACAACAGGGGGAACGGGGCAGCCCCAGCATTTT.

This chain uses TRBV20-1 with TRBJ1-1; D is undetermined. Germline assignment: CDR1 DFQATT and CDR2 SNEGSKA (reference sequence). The length of the CDR3 is 11 residues. Trimming took off 3 bases at V and 7 bases at J, with 9 bases between the two ends. The CDR3 DNA reads as TGCAGTGCTAGGGGCGGGTTTGAAGCTTTCTTT. Translated: CSARGGFEAFF.

This clone was counted once. The chain has TRBV6-5 and TRBJ2-3; 8 bases line up with TRBD1. Germline V lookup: CDR1 MNHEY, CDR2 SVGAGI. The CDR3 totals 14 residues. The trim removed 11 bases at V and 4 bases at J, leaving 11 bases unmatched. The CDR3 DNA reads as TGTGCCGCCGAACAGGGGGTCGAGGCAGATACGCAGTATTTT. As protein: CAAEQGVEADTQYF.

The rearrangement uses TRBV12-3 or TRBV12-4 and TRBJ1-2, with unresolved D. The CDR3 runs 12 residues. Trimming removed 0 bases from V and 7 bases from J, with 6 bases in between. CDR3 nucleotides: TGTGCCAGCAGTTTAGCCTACGGTGGCTACACCTTC. Its translation is CASSLAYGGYTF.

The V gene is TRBV9, the J gene TRBJ2-5; the D gene is possibly TRBD2 (7 bases). Trimming cost V 2 bases and J 4 bases, with 12 bases left between them. The CDR3 runs 14 residues. In germline, CDR1 is SGDLS, CDR2 YYNGEE. Here the CDR3 reads CASSVGGLRETQYF. The CDR3 region has the DNA TGTGCCAGCAGCGTGGGGGGGCTGCGAGAGACCCAGTACTTC.

The rearrangement links TRBV6-6 to TRBJ1-1; a possible D gene is TRBD1 (6 bases). The ends were cut back, 6 bases at V and 5 bases at J, with 10 bases in the middle. The CDR3 spans 12 residues. From germline, CDR1 is MNHNY and CDR2 SVGAGI (reference sequence). DNA for the CDR3: TGTGCCAGCAGACTGAGGGGGACTGAAGCTTTCTTT. It yields the protein CASRLRGTEAFF.